This section outlines one TCR beta chain sequence together with its context. Its antigen is unidentified. CDR3 regions were amplified by Arm-PCR using iRepertoire HTBI primers to build TCR beta libraries. Original analysis: Samples collectively showed fewer than 80 TRBV and roughly 15 TRBJ segments. TCRdb ran MiXCR on the multiplex PCR reads and lists one entry per CDR3 protein. The V and J calls, along with clone size, are taken from TCRdb and not from the paper's own processing. The sample has roughly 610,000 distinct CDR3 sequences, approximately 15% seen once; the top ten hold 18%. The ends lost 8 bases at V and 4 bases at J; junction bases unmatched: 12. This CDR3 has 16 amino acids. In germline, CDR1 is SNHLY, CDR2 FYNNEI. The sample belongs to a study of regulatory T cells in long-lasting Graves disease. As for the study in general: Graves' cases, newly diagnosed, had used antithyroid drugs under 3 months.

Time point noted: newly diagnosed GD, antithyroid drugs for less than 3 months. PBMCs provided the RNA from which the TCR library was made. American Thyroid Association guidelines were used to diagnose Graves' disease. Study-wide results and limits: Blood alone, not thyroid tissue, was studied.

The same data also contributed to another study, on T cells in Graves' hyperthyroidism and ophthalmopathy.

The sequencing used peripheral blood mononuclear cells (PBMCs), collected at new diagnosis, from a patient treated with antithyroid drugs. The rearrangement links TRBV2 to TRBJ1-5, with 9 bases identical to TRBD1. This TCR came from a woman aged 25 to 45 with Graves disease. This chain's CDR3 is CASSSGQGSINQPQHF. Here the CDR3 DNA reads TGTGCCAGCTCCTCGGGACAGGGAAGCATAAATCAGCCCCAGCATTTT.